The 16 T cell receptor beta chains given below trace back to one sample, sequenced in a study of blood T cell repertoires in COVID-19. Sequencing was performed with immunoSEQ multiplex PCR; in TCRdb, only in-frame clones are kept and a portion is missing. The profile covers under 450,000 clones, with 83% appearing a single time and less than 6% taken by the ten largest. Sequencing was carried out using PBMCs or T cells enriched from blood (not recorded which). The receptors originated from a woman in her fifties or sixties who had recovered from COVID-19.

The table lists this clone with a count of one. The gene calls are TRBV29-1 and TRBJ2-1; a possible D gene is TRBD2 (5 bases). The V gene lost 4 bases and the J gene lost 6 bases, with 16 bases spanning the gap. Germline lookup yields CDR1 SQVTM and CDR2 ANQGSEA. CDR3 length: 14 amino acids. DNA of the CDR3: TGCAGCGTTGGGGGTGTAAGAGGGCGCAATGAGCAGTTCTTC. This codes for CSVGGVRGRNEQFF.

The V and J genes are TRBV12-3 or TRBV12-4 and TRBJ1-4; the D is unclear. With 6 bases removed from V and 7 bases from J, the gap between germline ends came to 12 bases. This CDR3 is built from 13 residues. The CDR3 DNA reads TGTGCCAGCAGGTGGGCGCGGGCTGAAAAACTGTTTTTT. This translates into CASRWARAEKLFF.

This sequence joins TRBV7-3 and TRBJ2-2; perhaps TRBD2 as D (7 bases). V was shortened by 2 bases and J by 5 bases, with 15 bases between the two germline ends. This CDR3 has 16 residues. The germline CDR1 and CDR2 sequences are SGHTA and FQGTGA. In DNA, the CDR3 is TGTGCCAGCAGCTTAGGTCGCGGGGGCAAAACCGGGGAGCTGTTTTTT. This codes for CASSLGRGGKTGELFF.

The J gene is TRBJ2-2, the V gene TRBV7-2; D perhaps matches TRBD2 (6 bases). V lost 4 bases and J 4 bases, leaving 19 bases between the germline ends. CDR1 and CDR2 (germline): SGHTA, FQGNSA. The CDR3 length is 17 residues. The DNA for the CDR3 is TGTGCCAGCAGCTCCACCGGCCCGAACGGGGGCACCGGGGAGCTGTTTTTT. Its protein is CASSSTGPNGGTGELFF. The full variable domain, completed using reference TRBV7-2 and TRBJ2-2, is GAGVSQSPSNKVTEKGKDVELRCDPISGHTALYWYRQSLGQGLEFLIYFQGNSAPDKSGLPSDRFSAERTGGSVSTLTIQRTQQEDSAVYLCASSSTGPNGGTGELFFGEGSRLTVL.

The chain joins TRBV19 to TRBJ2-1, with TRBD2 identical over 8 bases. V shed 11 bases and J 8 bases; nucleotides not matched to a gene: 17. CDR1 LNHDA and CDR2 SQIVND come from the germline V gene (reference sequence). This CDR3 spans 15 amino acids. The CDR3 DNA sequence: TGTGCCCGGAGTAGAGCGGGAGTCTTACACTATGAGCAGTTCTTC. Protein product: CARSRAGVLHYEQFF. The complete variable domain, with remaining parts taken from reference TRBV19 and TRBJ2-1, reads DGGITQSPKYLFRKEGQNVTLSCEQNLNHDAMYWYRQDPGQGLRLIYYSQIVNDFQKGDIAEGYSVSREKKESFPLTVTSAQKNPTAFYLCARSRAGVLHYEQFFGPGTRLTVL.

This chain joins TRBV15 and TRBJ2-1; D may be TRBD2 (5 bases). CDR3 length: 12 residues. V lost 0 bases to trimming and J lost 13 bases, with 10 bases between them. Germline V gene lookup returns CDR1 LNHNV and CDR2 YYDKDF (reference sequence). CDR3 in amino acids: CATSRDGREQFF. DNA for the CDR3: TGTGCCACCAGCAGAGATGGCCGGGAACAGTTCTTC.

The J gene is TRBJ2-3, the V gene TRBV7-3; D is perhaps TRBD1 (6 bases). Germline values: CDR1 SGHTA, CDR2 FQGTGA. Trimming took 2 bases from V and 0 from J, leaving 15 bases between them. The CDR3 is 17 residues long. This CDR3 is CASSLFLGGTSTDTQYF. CDR3 bases: TGTGCCAGCAGCTTATTTTTAGGGGGAACTAGCACAGATACGCAGTATTTT.

J is TRBJ2-7 and V is TRBV7-9; D may be TRBD1 (6 bases). CDR3 length: 12 amino acids. Germline V CDR1 and CDR2: SEHNR, FQNEAQ (reference sequence). With 9 bases removed from V and 6 bases from J, the gap between germline ends came to 15 bases. The CDR3 region is CASIQGLGEQYF. In DNA, the CDR3 is TGTGCCAGTATACAGGGTCTCGGCGAGCAGTACTTC.

The rearrangement joins TRBV9 to TRBJ1-2; a possible D gene is TRBD1 (6 bases). CDR3 length: 15 amino acids. V was trimmed by 0 bases and J by 2 bases, leaving 11 bases between them. The V gene's germline CDR1 is SGDLS and CDR2 YYNGEE. The CDR3 here is CASSVVSQGNYGYTF. DNA for the CDR3: TGTGCCAGCAGCGTAGTGAGTCAGGGGAACTATGGCTACACCTTC.

The CDR3 DNA follows: TGTGCCAGCAGCTCAGCAGCAGGGACTCATCAGCCCCAGCATTTT. Residues: CASSSAAGTHQPQHF. The chain joins TRBV7-2 to TRBJ1-5; possible D gene TRBD1, 5 bases. There are 15 residues in the CDR3. With 4 bases removed from V and 5 bases from J, the gap between germline ends came to 15 bases. In germline, CDR1 is SGHTA, CDR2 FQGNSA.

This clone has just a few counts. The chain employs TRBV4-1 and TRBJ1-4; no firm D call. From germline, CDR1 is MGHRA and CDR2 YSYEKL. V was shortened by 6 bases and J by 8 bases, with 16 bases between the two germline ends. The CDR3 runs to 14 residues. CDR3 loop: CASSGNGMKEKLFF. The CDR3 nucleotides read TGCGCCAGCAGTGGGAACGGGATGAAAGAAAAACTGTTTTTT.

This clone was picked up a small number of times. This sequence joins TRBV5-1 and TRBJ1-2, with 7 bases fitting TRBD1. This CDR3 is 13 amino acids long. Germline-derived CDR1 and CDR2 are SGHRS and YFSETQ. The V and J ends lost 4 bases and 7 bases, in that order; junction bases with no gene match: 7. The chain's CDR3 is CASSPRQGGGYTF. The CDR3 nucleotides read TGCGCCAGCAGCCCAAGACAGGGAGGTGGCTACACCTTC.

J is TRBJ1-5 and V is TRBV19; no reliable D call. Germline CDR1 is LNHDA and CDR2 is SQIVND (reference sequence). With 7 bases removed from V and 2 bases from J, the gap between germline ends came to 15 bases. This CDR3 is 15 amino acids long. DNA of the CDR3: TGTGCCAGTAAACGGCAGCAAGAGGGCAATCAGCCCCAGCATTTT. This gives the protein CASKRQQEGNQPQHF.

The table lists this clone with a count of one. This sample also contains other DNA sequences that code for the same CDR3. V and J are TRBV11-2 and TRBJ1-1; D not certain. Germline-derived CDR1 and CDR2 are SGHAT and FQNNGV. The CDR3 sequence is 14 residues long. Trimming removed 1 base from V and 0 bases from J, with 6 bases in between. CDR3 residues: CASSLGHLNTEAFF. Written as DNA, the CDR3 is TGTGCCAGCAGCTTAGGCCACTTGAACACTGAAGCTTTCTTT.

This clone was picked up a small number of times. J is TRBJ1-1 and V is TRBV4-2; D is unresolved. Germline CDR1 is LGHNA and CDR2 is YNFKEQ. CDR3 length: 15 residues. V was trimmed by 4 bases and J by 0 bases, leaving 12 bases between them. The chain's CDR3 is CASSRGVAVNTEAFF. In DNA, the CDR3 is TGTGCCAGCAGCCGAGGCGTAGCGGTGAACACTGAAGCTTTCTTT.

The J gene is TRBJ1-2, the V gene TRBV7-2, with 9 nucleotides matching TRBD1. The CDR3 runs 14 residues. V was pared by 7 bases and J by 8 bases, with 11 bases of the junction left unmatched. CDR1 and CDR2 from the germline V gene are SGHTA and FQGNSA. CDR3 sequence reads: CASKIRTGALGYTF. The DNA for the CDR3 is TGTGCCAGCAAAATAAGGACAGGGGCTTTAGGCTACACCTTC.